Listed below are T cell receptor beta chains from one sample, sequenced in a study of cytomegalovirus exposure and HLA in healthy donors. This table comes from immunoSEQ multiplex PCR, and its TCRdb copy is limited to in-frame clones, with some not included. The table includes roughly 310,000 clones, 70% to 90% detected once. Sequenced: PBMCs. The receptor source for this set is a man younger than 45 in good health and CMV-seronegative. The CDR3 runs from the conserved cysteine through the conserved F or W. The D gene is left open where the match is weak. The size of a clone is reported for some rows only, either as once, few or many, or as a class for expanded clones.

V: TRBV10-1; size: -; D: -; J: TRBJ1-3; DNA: TGCGCCAGCCCCTACTCTGGAAACACCATATATTTT; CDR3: CASPYSGNTIYF
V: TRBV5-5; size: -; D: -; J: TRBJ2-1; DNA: TGTGCCAGCAGCCCCGGGAGCGGGTTCTCCTACAATGAGCAGTTCTTC; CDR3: CASSPGSGFSYNEQFF
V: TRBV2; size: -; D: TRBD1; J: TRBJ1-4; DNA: TGTGCCAGCAGTCTACCGGGACAGTCTCATGAAAAACTGTTTTTT; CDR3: CASSLPGQSHEKLFF
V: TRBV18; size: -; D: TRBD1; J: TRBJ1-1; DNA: TGTGCCAGCTCACCGCTGGGGACAGAGAACACTGAAGCTTTCTTT; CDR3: CASSPLGTENTEAFF
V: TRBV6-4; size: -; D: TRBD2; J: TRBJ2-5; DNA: TGTGCCAGCAGTGAGGGGGAGGGGTCTGGGGAGACCCAGTACTTC; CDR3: CASSEGEGSGETQYF
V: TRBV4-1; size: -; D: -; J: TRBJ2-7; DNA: TGCGCCAGCAGCCTAATCGTGAGGTTGGACAAGAGATCCTACGAGCAGTACTTC; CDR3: CASSLIVRLDKRSYEQYF
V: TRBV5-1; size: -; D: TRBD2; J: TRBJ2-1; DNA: TGCGCCAGCCATCTAGCGGGGGGGCCCGGTGAGCAGTTCTTC; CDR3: CASHLAGGPGEQFF
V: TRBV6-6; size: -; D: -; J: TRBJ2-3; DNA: TGTGCCAGCAGTTACTCGGCGGGGGCCTATACGCAGTATTTT; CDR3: CASSYSAGAYTQYF
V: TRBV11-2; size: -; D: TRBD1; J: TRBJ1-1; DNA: TGTGCCAGCAGCCAAATAAGGGGACAGTACACTGAAGCTTTCTTT; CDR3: CASSQIRGQYTEAFF
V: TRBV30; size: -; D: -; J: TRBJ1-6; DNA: TGTGCCTGGAGTGGCGGGCCGAGTTCACCCCTCCACTTT; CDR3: CAWSGGPSSPLHF
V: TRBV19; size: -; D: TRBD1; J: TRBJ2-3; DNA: TGTGCCACTCGACAGGGCTCCACAGATACGCAGTATTTT; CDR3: CATRQGSTDTQYF
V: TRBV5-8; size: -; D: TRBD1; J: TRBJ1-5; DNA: TGTGCCAGCAGCTCCGGACAGGTGAATCAGCCCCAGCATTTT; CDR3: CASSSGQVNQPQHF
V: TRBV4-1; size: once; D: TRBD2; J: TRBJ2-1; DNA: TGCGCCAGCAGCCAAGTTTTAACGGGGGAGGGTTACAATGAGCAGTTCTTC; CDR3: CASSQVLTGEGYNEQFF
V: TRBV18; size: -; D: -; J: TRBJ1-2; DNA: TGTGCCAGCTCACCACCCCTTATATGGGCCGGCGGCTACACCTTC; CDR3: CASSPPLIWAGGYTF
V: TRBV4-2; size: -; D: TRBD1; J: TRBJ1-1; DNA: TGTGCCAGCAGCCAAGGAGGGACAGGGGGCCTTCAGAACACTGAAGCTTTCTTT; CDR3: CASSQGGTGGLQNTEAFF
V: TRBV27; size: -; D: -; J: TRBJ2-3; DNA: TGTGCCAGCGCCCAGGTGGGGCCCTCCACAGATACGCAGTATTTT; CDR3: CASAQVGPSTDTQYF
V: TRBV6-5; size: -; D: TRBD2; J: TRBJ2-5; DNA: TGTGCCAGCAGTTACGGGGTAGCGGGGGGCCGGGAGACCCAGTACTTC; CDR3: CASSYGVAGGRETQYF
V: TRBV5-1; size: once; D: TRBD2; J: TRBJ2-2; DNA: TGCGCCAGCAGCTTGGGCCTAGCGGGGGGGCCCACCGGGGAGCTGTTTTTT; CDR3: CASSLGLAGGPTGELFF
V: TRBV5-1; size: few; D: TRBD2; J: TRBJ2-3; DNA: TGCGCCAGCAGCGCGGGACTAGCGCAACACACAGATACGCAGTATTTT; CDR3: CASSAGLAQHTDTQYF
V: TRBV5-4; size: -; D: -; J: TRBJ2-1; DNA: TGTGCCAGCAGCTTTAGGGGCAGGGACAATGAGCAGTTCTTC; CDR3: CASSFRGRDNEQFF
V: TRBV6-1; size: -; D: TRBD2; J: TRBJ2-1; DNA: TGTGCCAGCAGTGAGGGGGGGACGGATTACAATGAGCAGTTCTTC; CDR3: CASSEGGTDYNEQFF
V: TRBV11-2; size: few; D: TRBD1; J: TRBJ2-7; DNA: TGTGCCAGCAGCTTGACGGACAGGGTTGGCTACGAGCAGTACTTC; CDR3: CASSLTDRVGYEQYF
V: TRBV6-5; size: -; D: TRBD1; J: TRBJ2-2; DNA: TGTGCCAGCAGACAAGACAGGGGGAACACCGGGGAGCTGTTTTTT; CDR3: CASRQDRGNTGELFF
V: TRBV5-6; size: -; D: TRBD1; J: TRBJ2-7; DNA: TGTGCCAGCAGCTTAATTACGGGACAGTCCTACGAGCAGTACTTC; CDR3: CASSLITGQSYEQYF
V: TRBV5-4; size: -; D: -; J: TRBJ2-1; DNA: TGTGCCAGCAGTCCACAGGGCAGAGGTAGAAATGAGCAGTTCTTC; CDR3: CASSPQGRGRNEQFF
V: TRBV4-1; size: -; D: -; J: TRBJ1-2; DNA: TGCGCCAGCAGCCAAGATCCAGGGCTTAACTATGGCTACACCTTC; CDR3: CASSQDPGLNYGYTF
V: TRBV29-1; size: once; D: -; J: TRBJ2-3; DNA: TGCAGCGTTGTGCGCGGAAACTCCAAATCGACTAGCACAGATACGCAGTATTTT; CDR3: CSVVRGNSKSTSTDTQYF
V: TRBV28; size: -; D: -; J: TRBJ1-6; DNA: TGTGCCAGCAGTTACAGGGTAGAGGCCTATAATTCACCCCTCCACTTT; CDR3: CASSYRVEAYNSPLHF